This record concerns one T cell receptor beta chain sequence. In germline, CDR1 is SGHAT, CDR2 FQNNGV. The CDR3 totals 13 residues. With 5 bases removed from V and 2 bases from J, the gap between germline ends came to 7 bases. This record belongs to a study of siplizumab effects on memory and regulatory T cells. Data came from immunoSEQ multiplex PCR; TCRdb stores just in-frame clones and leaves some out. The table includes tens of thousands of clones, 94% detected once. The TCR comes from a human donor in good health. The sequenced sample consisted of non-Treg CD4+ T cells sorted from blood. The chain couples TRBV11-2 to TRBJ1-3; D is unclear. CDR3 sequence (DNA): TGTGCCAGCAGCGTAACAGCTGGAAACACCATATATTTT. It specifies CASSVTAGNTIYF.